This entry lists 20 T cell receptor beta chains sequenced from one sample in a study of blood T cell repertoires in COVID-19. Profiled with immunoSEQ multiplex PCR; TCRdb holds only in-frame clones, not every one. The sample includes 80,000 to 95,000 clones, over 70% of them seen just once. Sequenced: peripheral blood. All receptors come from a man older than 75 with active or convalescent COVID-19.

This chain joins TRBV5-1 and TRBJ1-1, with D possibly TRBD1 on 6 matching bases. Germline-derived CDR1 and CDR2 are SGHRS and YFSETQ. CDR3 length: 14 amino acids. Trimming left V 3 bases short and J 1 base short, with 10 bases between. CDR3 loop: CASSSGGQNTEAFF. In DNA, the CDR3 is TGCGCCAGCAGCTCGGGGGGACAGAACACTGAAGCTTTCTTT.

The rearrangement uses TRBV30 and TRBJ1-5; weak D call: TRBD1 (5 bases). The CDR3 has 15 amino acids. Germline lookup yields CDR1 GTSNPN and CDR2 SVGIG (reference sequence). The ends were cut back, 0 bases at V and 3 bases at J, with 12 bases in the middle. The CDR3 DNA reads as TGTGCCTGGAGTGTTAGGGGCATATACAATCAGCCCCAGCATTTT. Translation: CAWSVRGIYNQPQHF.

The chain has TRBV6-2 or TRBV6-3 and TRBJ1-1, with 7 bases aligning to TRBD1. Per the germline V gene, CDR1 is MNHEY and CDR2 is SVGEGT. The CDR3 totals 14 residues. V lost 5 bases to trimming and J lost 3 bases; unmatched junction nucleotides: 6. CDR3 amino acids: CASSLDRAHTEAFF. The CDR3 DNA sequence: TGTGCCAGCAGTCTCGACAGGGCCCACACTGAAGCTTTCTTT.

This clone was seen only once. The V and J genes are TRBV4-1 and TRBJ1-2; D perhaps matches TRBD1 (6 bases). Trimming took off 0 bases at V and 0 bases at J, with 11 bases between the two ends. The CDR3 totals 16 residues. The germline CDR1 and CDR2 sequences are MGHRA and YSYEKL. CDR3 sequence (DNA): TGCGCCAGCAGCCAAGACCAGGACAGTGCTAACTATGGCTACACCTTC. Protein product: CASSQDQDSANYGYTF.

This chain connects TRBV11-3 to TRBJ2-7, with a tentative D call TRBD2 (7 bases). The CDR3 extends over 16 amino acids. The germline gives CDR1 SGHNT, CDR2 YENEEA. Trimming cost V 9 bases and J 0 bases, with 21 bases left between them. CDR3 sequence reads: CASPPGGGPSSYEQYF. CDR3 nucleotides: TGTGCCAGTCCCCCGGGCGGGGGCCCCAGCTCCTACGAGCAGTACTTC.

The chain is built from TRBV2 and TRBJ1-5, with TRBD1 as a possible D gene (5 bases). Germline lookup yields CDR1 SNHLY and CDR2 FYNNEI. With 8 bases removed from V and 5 bases from J, the gap between germline ends came to 10 bases. CDR3 length: 12 residues. The CDR3: CASWGGDQPQHF. DNA for the CDR3: TGTGCCAGCTGGGGGGGGGATCAGCCCCAGCATTTT.

The chain has TRBV7-8 and TRBJ2-4, with 9 bases aligning to TRBD1. The germline V gene has CDR1 SGHVS and CDR2 FQNEAQ. V was pared by 5 bases and J by 16 bases, with 9 bases of the junction left unmatched. The CDR3 spans 12 residues. DNA of the CDR3: TGTGCCAGCAGCCCCACCGGGACAGGGCGTTACTTC. This encodes CASSPTGTGRYF.

The chain links TRBV5-1 to TRBJ2-1, with D tentatively TRBD1 (5 bases). V was shortened by 1 base and J by 8 bases, with 16 bases between the two germline ends. The CDR3 runs 15 residues. CDR1 SGHRS and CDR2 YFSETQ come from the germline V gene. The CDR3 reads CASSLQGIVQYEQFF. The CDR3 DNA follows: TGCGCCAGCAGCTTGCAGGGTATTGTCCAATATGAGCAGTTCTTC. Full variable domain (rest looked up from reference TRBV5-1 and TRBJ2-1): KAGVTQTPRYLIKTRGQQVTLSCSPISGHRSVSWYQQTPGQGLQFLFEYFSETQRNKGNFPGRFSGRQFSNSRSEMNVSTLELGDSALYLCASSLQGIVQYEQFFGPGTRLTVL.

This chain links TRBV7-9 with TRBJ2-7, with 7 bases identical to TRBD1. CDR1 is SEHNR, CDR2 FQNEAQ, per germline (reference sequence). The junction had 9 bases not matched to a gene; V was cut back by 1 base and J by 6 bases. The length of the CDR3 is 15 residues. CDR3 coding DNA: TGTGCCAGCAGCTTAGAGACAGGGTGGATCAGCGAGCAGTACTTC. It codes for CASSLETGWISEQYF.

V is TRBV15 and J is TRBJ1-4; D not resolved. Deletions cut 0 bases from V and 0 bases from J, with 5 bases between. CDR3 length: 15 amino acids. Germline-derived CDR1 and CDR2 are LNHNV and YYDKDF (reference sequence). The CDR3 DNA reads as TGTGCCACCAGCAGAGATATCTCAACTAATGAAAAACTGTTTTTT. Translating gives CATSRDISTNEKLFF.

CDR3 bases: TGTGCCAGCAGCCCGCGGGGAACTAAAAACATTCAGTACTTC. This gives the protein CASSPRGTKNIQYF. The chain is built from TRBV9 and TRBJ2-4, with TRBD2 as a possible D gene (6 bases). V was pared by 4 bases and J by 4 bases, with 12 bases between. The CDR3 has 14 residues. From germline, CDR1 is SGDLS and CDR2 YYNGEE.

The V and J genes are TRBV20-1 and TRBJ1-1; no clear D gene. CDR1 is DFQATT, CDR2 SNEGSKA, per germline (reference sequence). With 2 bases removed from V and 6 bases from J, the gap between germline ends came to 7 bases. The CDR3 contains 11 residues. CDR3 region: CSARRGAEAFF. In DNA form, the CDR3 reads TGCAGTGCTAGACGGGGTGCTGAAGCTTTCTTT.

This chain links TRBV18 with TRBJ2-2; TRBD2 matches 7 bases. The germline V gene encodes CDR1 KGHSH and CDR2 LQKENI. J gave up 0 bases and V 1 base, and 5 bases lay outside the gene matches. CDR3 length: 17 amino acids. The CDR3 spells CASSPRLATPNTGELFF. CDR3 nucleotides: TGTGCCAGCTCACCACGACTAGCCACCCCGAACACCGGGGAGCTGTTTTTT.

The gene calls are TRBV6-1 and TRBJ1-6; D perhaps matches TRBD1 (5 bases). The germline CDR1 and CDR2 sequences are MNHNS and SASEGT. This CDR3 has 18 amino acids. V was shortened by 2 bases and J by 3 bases, with 17 bases between the two germline ends. The CDR3 DNA reads TGTGCCAGCAGTGAACTCGTGGGGGGAGGGCTCTATAATTCACCCCTCCACTTT. Amino acid sequence: CASSELVGGGLYNSPLHF.

J is TRBJ1-1 and V is TRBV7-9; the D gene is possibly TRBD1 (6 bases). The germline V and J ends were trimmed by 7 bases and 2 bases, with 20 bases remaining between them. Germline-derived CDR1 and CDR2 are SEHNR and FQNEAQ (reference sequence). This CDR3 is 16 amino acids long. CDR3 nucleotide sequence: TGTGCCAGCAATCCGGGGGGGCTGTTGGCTAACACTGAAGCTTTCTTT. Protein sequence: CASNPGGLLANTEAFF.

The DNA for the CDR3 is TGTGCCAGCAGCTTATCTAGCGGGGGGGCTAGCACCGGGGAGCTGTTTTTT. Translation gives CASSLSSGGASTGELFF. The rearrangement links TRBV13 to TRBJ2-2; 12 bases map to TRBD2. The CDR3 sequence is 17 residues long. Germline CDR1 is PRHDT and CDR2 is FYEKMQ (reference sequence). The V segment lost 2 bases and the J segment 4 bases; nucleotides outside the gene matches: 5.

The chain links TRBV6-5 to TRBJ2-3; 8 positions agree with TRBD2. The V gene's germline CDR1 is MNHEY and CDR2 SVGAGI. The CDR3 is 14 residues long. The junction had 5 bases not matched to a gene; V was cut back by 4 bases and J by 5 bases. The CDR3 nucleotides read TGTGCCAGCAGTTCACGGGGGGGTGGAGATACGCAGTATTTT. It translates to CASSSRGGGDTQYF.

CDR3 sequence reads: CAWRTGVGTEAFF. The CDR3, as DNA: TGTGCCTGGAGGACAGGGGTTGGGACTGAAGCTTTCTTT. J is TRBJ1-1 and V is TRBV30; 8 bases agree with TRBD1. Germline V gene sequence: CDR1 GTSNPN, CDR2 SVGIG (reference sequence). This CDR3 has 13 amino acids. The V segment lost 3 bases and the J segment 5 bases; nucleotides outside the gene matches: 5.

J is TRBJ1-1 and V is TRBV10-2, with 7 bases fitting TRBD1. Germline values: CDR1 WSHSY, CDR2 SAAADI. This CDR3 is built from 12 residues. The junction had 7 bases not matched to a gene; V was cut back by 8 bases and J by 7 bases. CDR3 residues: CASGLRGSEAFF. The DNA of the CDR3 is TGCGCCAGCGGGCTCAGGGGGAGTGAAGCTTTCTTT.

The rearrangement uses TRBV12-3 or TRBV12-4 and TRBJ1-4; no definite D call. This CDR3 has 13 residues. Trimming shortened V by 10 bases and J by 3 bases, and 12 bases separated the two germline ends. For the CDR3, the DNA is TGTGCCACAAGGCGGGCCCCTAATGAAAAACTGTTTTTT. Protein sequence: CATRRAPNEKLFF.